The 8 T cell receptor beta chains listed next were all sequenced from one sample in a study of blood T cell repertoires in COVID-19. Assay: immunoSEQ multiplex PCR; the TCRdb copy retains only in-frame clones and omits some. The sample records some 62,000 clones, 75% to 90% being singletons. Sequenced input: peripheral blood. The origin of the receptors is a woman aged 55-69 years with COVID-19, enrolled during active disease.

The DNA for the CDR3 is TGTGCCAGCAGGGACTACTTCACCGGGGAGCTGTTTTTT. Protein sequence: CASRDYFTGELFF. The gene calls are TRBV6-5 and TRBJ2-2, with D possibly matching TRBD2 (6 bases). Germline V gene sequence: CDR1 MNHEY, CDR2 SVGAGI. V gave up 6 bases and J gave up 4 bases, with 9 bases separating them. CDR3 size: 13 residues.

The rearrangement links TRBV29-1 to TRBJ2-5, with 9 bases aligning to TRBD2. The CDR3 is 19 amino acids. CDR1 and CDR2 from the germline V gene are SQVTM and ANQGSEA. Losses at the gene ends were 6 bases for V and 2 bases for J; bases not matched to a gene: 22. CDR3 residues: CSVVRTNFPSGALQETQYF. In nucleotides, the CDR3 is TGCAGCGTAGTTCGGACGAATTTCCCTAGCGGGGCCTTACAAGAGACCCAGTACTTC.

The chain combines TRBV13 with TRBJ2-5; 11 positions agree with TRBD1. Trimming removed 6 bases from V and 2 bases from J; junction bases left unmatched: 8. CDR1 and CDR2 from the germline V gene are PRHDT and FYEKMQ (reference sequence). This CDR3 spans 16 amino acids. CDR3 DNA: TGTGCCAGCAGTCAACCTGGGGACAGGGGGCAAGAGACCCAGTACTTC. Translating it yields CASSQPGDRGQETQYF.

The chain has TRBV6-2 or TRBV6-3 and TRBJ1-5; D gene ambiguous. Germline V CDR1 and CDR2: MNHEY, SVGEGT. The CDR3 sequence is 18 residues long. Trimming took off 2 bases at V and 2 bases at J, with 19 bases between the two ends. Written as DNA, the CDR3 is TGTGCCAGCAGTTACCCGATCGCGAGTGGTTTTCGCAATCAGCCCCAGCATTTT. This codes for CASSYPIASGFRNQPQHF.

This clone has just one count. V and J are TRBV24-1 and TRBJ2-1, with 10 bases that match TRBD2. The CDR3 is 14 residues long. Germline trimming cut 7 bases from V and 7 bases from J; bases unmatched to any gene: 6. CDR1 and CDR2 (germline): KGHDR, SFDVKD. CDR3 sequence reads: CATRPGTSVNEQFF. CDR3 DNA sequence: TGTGCCACCAGGCCCGGGACTAGCGTTAATGAGCAGTTCTTC.

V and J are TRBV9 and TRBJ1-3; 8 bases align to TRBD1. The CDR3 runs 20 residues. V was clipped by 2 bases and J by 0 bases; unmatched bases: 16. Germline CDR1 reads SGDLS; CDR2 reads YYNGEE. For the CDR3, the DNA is TGTGCCAGCAGCGTCGGACCGGACAGGGTGGAGTACCTCTCTGGAAACACCATATATTTT. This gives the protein CASSVGPDRVEYLSGNTIYF. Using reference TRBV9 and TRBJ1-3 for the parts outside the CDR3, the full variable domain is DSGVTQTPKHLITATGQRVTLRCSPRSGDLSVYWYQQSLDQGLQFLIQYYNGEERAKGNILERFSAQQFPDLHSELNLSSLELGDSALYFCASSVGPDRVEYLSGNTIYFGEGSWLTVV.

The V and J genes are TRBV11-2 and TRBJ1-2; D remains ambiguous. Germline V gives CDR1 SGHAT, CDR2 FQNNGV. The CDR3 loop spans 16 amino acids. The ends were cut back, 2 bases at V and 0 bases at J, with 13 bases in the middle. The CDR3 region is CASSLMGNRANYGYTF. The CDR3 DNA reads TGTGCCAGCAGCTTAATGGGTAACAGAGCTAACTATGGCTACACCTTC.

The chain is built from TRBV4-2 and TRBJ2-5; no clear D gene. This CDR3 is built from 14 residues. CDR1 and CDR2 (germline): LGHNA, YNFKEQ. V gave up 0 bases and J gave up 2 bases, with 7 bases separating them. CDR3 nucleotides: TGTGCCAGCAGCCAAGATACCAGACAAGAGACCCAGTACTTC. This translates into CASSQDTRQETQYF.